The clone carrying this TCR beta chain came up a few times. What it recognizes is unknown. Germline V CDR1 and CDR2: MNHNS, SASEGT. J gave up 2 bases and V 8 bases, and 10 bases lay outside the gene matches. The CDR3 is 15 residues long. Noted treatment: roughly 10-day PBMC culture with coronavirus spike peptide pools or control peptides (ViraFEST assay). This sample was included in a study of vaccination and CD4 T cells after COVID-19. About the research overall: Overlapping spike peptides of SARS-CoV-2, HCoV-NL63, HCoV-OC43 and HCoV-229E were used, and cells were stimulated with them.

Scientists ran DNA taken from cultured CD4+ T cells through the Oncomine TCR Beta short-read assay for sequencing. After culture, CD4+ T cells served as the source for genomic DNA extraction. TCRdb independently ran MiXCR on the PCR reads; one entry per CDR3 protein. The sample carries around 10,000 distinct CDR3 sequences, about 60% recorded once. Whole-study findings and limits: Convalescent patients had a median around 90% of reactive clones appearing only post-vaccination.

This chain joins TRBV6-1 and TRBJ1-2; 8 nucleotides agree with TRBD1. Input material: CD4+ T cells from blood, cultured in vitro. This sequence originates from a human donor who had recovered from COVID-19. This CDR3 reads CASRALDRENYGYTF. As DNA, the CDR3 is TGTGCCAGCCGGGCATTGGACAGGGAAAACTATGGCTACACCTTC.